The rows below give T cell receptor beta chains drawn from one sample of a study of T-cell reconstitution after alpha-beta-depleted transplantation in children. Each CDR3 protein gets one entry after TCRdb re-called the PCR reads with MiXCR. The profile shows under 250,000 distinct CDR3 sequences, roughly 6.6% of them singletons. Sequencing was performed on PBMCs, taken before TCRalphabeta/CD19-depleted stem cell transplant. These receptors all stem from a boy aged 2 to 10 with acute lymphoblastic leukemia, due to receive a stem cell transplant. The CDR3 runs from the conserved cysteine through the conserved F or W. D genes are given only for firm matches. For some rows the clone size is stated as once, few or many, or as a class when expanded; others skip it.

abundance	d_gene	j_gene	v_gene	CDR3nt	CDR3aa
many	.	TRBJ2-3	TRBV28	TGTCTCACCAGGGGCAGCACAGATACGCAGTATTTT	CLTRGSTDTQYF
many	.	TRBJ2-3	TRBV5-1	TGCGCCAGCAGCCTAGGACTCACAACAGATACGCAGTATTTT	CASSLGLTTDTQYF
many	TRBD1	TRBJ2-1	TRBV5-1	TGCGCCAGCAGGCCGGCCCGGGACAGGGCTTTAGATGAGCAGTTCTTC	CASRPARDRALDEQFF
many	.	TRBJ2-7	TRBV2	TGTGCCAGCGTCCCTCCGGGATCCTACTACGAGCAGTACTTC	CASVPPGSYYEQYF
few	.	TRBJ1-2	TRBV5-1	TGCGCCAGCAGCTTGGCGACGCTAGAAAAGGCGAGCTACACCTTC	CASSLATLEKASYTF
few	.	TRBJ1-4	TRBV5-1	TGCGCCAGCAGCCTGGGGGATTTAGTTGAAAAACTGTTTTTT	CASSLGDLVEKLFF
many	.	TRBJ2-7	TRBV7-9	TGTGCCAGCAGCTACCTAGCGACTTACGAGCAGTACTTC	CASSYLATYEQYF
many	.	TRBJ1-5	TRBV5-1	TGCGCCAGCAGCCACGTCCCAGGCCCTAGCAATCAGCCCCAGCATTTT	CASSHVPGPSNQPQHF
many	.	TRBJ2-1	TRBV6-5	TGTGCCAGCAGACAGTCGAGCTCCTACAATGAGCAGTTCTTC	CASRQSSSYNEQFF
many	TRBD2	TRBJ2-3	TRBV29-1	TGCAGCGTAGGGACTAGCGGGGTTAGAGATACGCAGTATTTT	CSVGTSGVRDTQYF
many	.	TRBJ2-5	TRBV12-3/TRBV12-4	TGTGCCAGCAGTTTCGGGGGGCGGGAGACCCAGTACTTC	CASSFGGRETQYF
many	.	TRBJ2-1	TRBV4-3	TGCGCCAGCAGCCAAGGGGGTCGGGGCAATGAGCAGTTCTTC	CASSQGGRGNEQFF
.	.	TRBJ2-3	TRBV20-1	TGCAGTGCTTTTGACAGGTGGAGCACAGATACGCAGTATTTT	CSAFDRWSTDTQYF
many	.	TRBJ2-5	TRBV7-2	TGTGCCAGCAGCTTATCTCGGACTGCGAAAGGGGAGACCCAGTACTTC	CASSLSRTAKGETQYF